The 32 T cell receptor beta chains reported below all come from one sample, sequenced in a study of cytomegalovirus exposure and HLA in healthy donors. The PCR contained 60 Vbeta and 13 Jbeta primers. Repertoires were generated with immunoSEQ multiplex PCR, while TCRdb's copy carries only in-frame clones and drops some. Of 200,000 or so clones listed, roughly four fifths are singletons. Source material: PBMCs. The receptors stem from a boy aged 2 to 10 in good health and CMV-seronegative.

A single count supports this clone. J is TRBJ1-4 and V is TRBV9; the match to TRBD1 covers 7 bases. The CDR3 loop spans 14 amino acids. CDR1 and CDR2 (germline): SGDLS, YYNGEE. V lost 7 bases, J lost 5 bases, and 8 bases stayed unmatched. Here the CDR3 DNA reads TGTGCCAGCTCCATAGACAGGGAGAATGAAAAACTGTTTTTT. It specifies CASSIDRENEKLFF.

The gene calls are TRBV6-5 and TRBJ2-7; D is perhaps TRBD1 (6 bases). This CDR3 is 14 amino acids long. CDR1 MNHEY and CDR2 SVGAGI come from the germline V gene. With 2 bases removed from V and 5 bases from J, the gap between germline ends came to 13 bases. The CDR3 sequence: CASSYGQGSDEQYF. DNA for the CDR3: TGTGCCAGCAGTTACGGCCAGGGGAGCGACGAGCAGTACTTC.

This chain joins TRBV7-3 and TRBJ2-3; D not certain. This CDR3 is 13 amino acids long. CDR1 and CDR2 (germline): SGHTA, FQGTGA. V was clipped by 3 bases and J by 4 bases, with 8 bases between them. CDR3 nucleotides: TGTGCCAGCAGCTTCCAGAGGTCAGATACGCAGTATTTT. Translation: CASSFQRSDTQYF.

The chain is built from TRBV5-1 and TRBJ2-1; D possibly corresponds to TRBD2 (6 bases). The CDR3 runs to 14 residues. Germline CDR1 reads SGHRS; CDR2 reads YFSETQ. The V gene lost 0 bases and the J gene lost 10 bases, with 14 bases spanning the gap. The CDR3 loop is CASSLAGDGSEQFF. In nucleotides, the CDR3 is TGCGCCAGCAGCTTGGCTGGGGACGGGAGCGAGCAGTTCTTC.

The rearrangement uses TRBV9 and TRBJ2-2; 8 bases match TRBD1. CDR3 length equals 16 residues. The germline CDR1 and CDR2 sequences are SGDLS and YYNGEE. V lost 3 bases to trimming and J lost 4 bases; unmatched junction nucleotides: 8. The CDR3 region is CASSDPGGAGTGELFF. For the CDR3, the DNA is TGTGCCAGCAGCGACCCAGGGGGCGCCGGCACCGGGGAGCTGTTTTTT.

The chain has TRBV5-1 and TRBJ2-7; 10 bases line up with TRBD2. This CDR3 contains 15 residues. CDR1 is SGHRS, CDR2 YFSETQ, per germline. Losses at the gene ends were 4 bases for V and 4 bases for J; bases not matched to a gene: 8. This chain's CDR3 is CASSPSAGGPYEQYF. CDR3 bases: TGCGCCAGCAGCCCGTCAGCGGGGGGGCCTTACGAGCAGTACTTC.

This clone appeared once. V usage is TRBV11-2 and J usage is TRBJ1-2; D gene ambiguous. Looked up from germline, CDR1 is SGHAT and CDR2 is FQNNGV. The germline V and J ends were trimmed by 7 bases and 4 bases, with 13 bases remaining between them. There are 13 residues in the CDR3. CDR3 sequence: CASTPFVSYGYTF. In nucleotides, the CDR3 is TGTGCCAGCACCCCGTTTGTTAGCTATGGCTACACCTTC.

The rearrangement links TRBV27 to TRBJ1-1, with 7 bases aligning to TRBD1. Trimming removed 2 bases from V and 7 bases from J; junction bases left unmatched: 13. Germline CDR1 reads MNHEY; CDR2 reads SMNVEV (reference sequence). CDR3 length: 16 residues. The CDR3 coding sequence is TGTGCCAGCAGTTTAGACCCCCCGGGACAGAATGTTGAAGCTTTCTTT. Protein sequence: CASSLDPPGQNVEAFF.

The rearrangement uses TRBV7-9 and TRBJ1-5; 8 bases match TRBD1. Trimming removed 5 bases from V and 3 bases from J; junction bases left unmatched: 6. Germline assignment: CDR1 SEHNR and CDR2 FQNEAQ (reference sequence). CDR3 length: 15 residues. Here the CDR3 DNA reads TGTGCCAGCAGCCTCGACAGGGGAAACAATCAGCCCCAGCATTTT. Amino acids: CASSLDRGNNQPQHF.

This clone was recorded once. The gene calls are TRBV6-5 and TRBJ1-1; no reliable D call. Trimming stripped 7 bases from V and 9 bases from J, with 18 bases between. The CDR3 contains 13 residues. Germline V gene sequence: CDR1 MNHEY, CDR2 SVGAGI. The CDR3 DNA is TGTGCCAGCATTCCTGCGACCCGCGGGCAAGCTTTCTTT. This sequence encodes CASIPATRGQAFF.

The genes are TRBV7-9 and TRBJ1-1, with D possibly matching TRBD1 (6 bases). The CDR3 sequence is 13 residues long. The germline V and J ends were trimmed by 7 bases and 7 bases, with 16 bases remaining between them. CDR1 and CDR2 (germline): SEHNR, FQNEAQ (reference sequence). The CDR3 DNA is TGTGCCAGCAAGGTTGACGGGACACGTGAAGCTTTCTTT. It is translated as CASKVDGTREAFF. The complete variable domain, with remaining parts taken from reference TRBV7-9 and TRBJ1-1, reads DTGVSQNPRHKITKRGQNVTFRCDPISEHNRLYWYRQTLGQGPEFLTYFQNEAQLEKSRLLSDRFSAERPKGSFSTLEIQRTEQGDSAMYLCASKVDGTREAFFGQGTRLTVV.

This chain links TRBV7-2 with TRBJ2-1, with a tentative D call TRBD1 (6 bases). Germline CDR1 is SGHTA and CDR2 is FQGNSA. Trimming cost V 5 bases and J 9 bases, with 20 bases left between them. CDR3 length: 15 residues. The CDR3 spells CASSGGGGWGGEQFF. The CDR3 DNA reads TGTGCCAGCAGCGGAGGTGGGGGCTGGGGTGGTGAGCAGTTCTTC.

The chain carries TRBV7-3 and TRBJ2-2; D ambiguous. Germline V gene sequence: CDR1 SGHTA, CDR2 FQGTGA. Trimming shortened V by 5 bases and J by 3 bases, and 7 bases separated the two germline ends. The CDR3 sequence is 13 residues long. CDR3 loop: CASSLEDTGELFF. CDR3 sequence (DNA): TGTGCCAGCAGCCTCGAGGACACCGGGGAGCTGTTTTTT.

The V call is TRBV6-5, the J call TRBJ2-3, with TRBD1 as a possible D gene (5 bases). Trimming stripped 6 bases from V and 6 bases from J, with 16 bases between. Looked up from germline, CDR1 is MNHEY and CDR2 is SVGAGI. The CDR3 length is 14 residues. CDR3 protein: CASSYLLGADTQYF. The CDR3 nucleotides read TGTGCCAGCAGCTACCTACTTGGGGCGGATACGCAGTATTTT.

This clone was seen a single time. The CDR3 sequence is CASSEQGSGNTIYF. DNA for the CDR3: TGTGCCAGCAGTGAACAGGGTTCAGGAAACACCATATATTTT. The J gene is TRBJ1-3, the V gene TRBV2; TRBD1 is a possible D gene (5 bases). CDR3 length: 14 amino acids. The germline CDR1 and CDR2 sequences are SNHLY and FYNNEI. V lost 2 bases, J lost 4 bases, and 9 bases lay in between.

The CDR3 is CASGPPYTDTQYF. The CDR3 nucleotides read TGTGCCAGCGGGCCCCCTTACACAGATACGCAGTATTTT. V and J are TRBV9 and TRBJ2-3; no clear D. Per germline, CDR1 SGDLS and CDR2 YYNGEE. Trimming took 7 bases from V and 2 from J, leaving 11 bases between them. There are 13 residues in the CDR3.

The DNA for the CDR3 is TGTGCCAGCAGTCACGGGACAGGGGTCAATCAGCCCCAGCATTTT. Translated: CASSHGTGVNQPQHF. The chain employs TRBV6-5 and TRBJ1-5; TRBD1 agrees at 10 bases. The CDR3 consists of 15 residues. CDR1 is MNHEY, CDR2 SVGAGI, per germline. With 5 bases clipped from V and 3 bases from J, the junction kept 4 bases outside the gene matches.

This clone has a handful of counts. The chain employs TRBV5-8 and TRBJ1-1, with TRBD1 identical over 7 bases. There are 13 residues in the CDR3. Germline loops: CDR1 SGHTS, CDR2 YDEGEE. Trimming took 4 bases from V and 5 from J; bases not matched to a gene: 5. The CDR3 spells CASSRDRRTEAFF. CDR3 nucleotide sequence: TGTGCCAGCAGCCGGGACAGAAGAACTGAAGCTTTCTTT.

V usage is TRBV6-5 and J usage is TRBJ2-5, with 7 bases that match TRBD1. CDR1 is MNHEY, CDR2 SVGAGI, per germline. CDR3 length: 15 amino acids. V trimming: 2 bases; J trimming: 5 bases; junction bases outside the gene matches: 8. This CDR3 reads CASSYPKGAEETQYF. CDR3 coding DNA: TGTGCCAGCAGTTACCCAAAGGGGGCGGAGGAGACCCAGTACTTC.

This rearrangement joins TRBV19 to TRBJ1-1; D is perhaps TRBD1 (5 bases). Trimming took off 6 bases at V and 1 base at J, with 15 bases between the two ends. Per the germline V gene, CDR1 is LNHDA and CDR2 is SQIVND (reference sequence). This CDR3 contains 15 residues. This CDR3 is CASSARTPRNTEAFF. CDR3 DNA: TGTGCCAGTAGCGCCAGGACACCAAGGAACACTGAAGCTTTCTTT.

This sequence joins TRBV7-8 and TRBJ2-1; TRBD1 is a possible D gene (6 bases). Germline CDR1 is SGHVS and CDR2 is FQNEAQ. The V and J ends lost 5 bases and 4 bases respectively, with 18 bases between them. The CDR3 totals 16 residues. The CDR3 is CASSPIGTTAYNEQFF. CDR3 nucleotide sequence: TGTGCCAGCAGCCCAATAGGGACAACCGCTTACAATGAGCAGTTCTTC.

The genes are TRBV2 and TRBJ1-1; no firm D call. Germline CDR1 reads SNHLY; CDR2 reads FYNNEI. The length of the CDR3 is 12 residues. Between the trimmed V and J ends, which lost 10 bases and 5 bases, there was a span of 14 bases. Written as DNA, the CDR3 is TGTGCCACCGGAGTAAGGATTACTGAAGCTTTCTTT. This gives the protein CATGVRITEAFF.

This chain connects TRBV14 to TRBJ1-6; D call uncertain. V was pared by 3 bases and J by 3 bases, with 9 bases between. The CDR3 contains 15 residues. Germline CDR1 is SGHDN and CDR2 is FVKESK. CDR3 sequence reads: CASSQSTFYNSPLHF. For the CDR3, the DNA is TGTGCCAGCAGCCAGTCGACATTCTATAATTCACCCCTCCACTTT.

The chain recombines TRBV5-1 with TRBJ1-1; TRBD1 matches at 8 bases. This CDR3 spans 17 amino acids. J gave up 0 bases and V 4 bases, and 11 bases lay outside the gene matches. The germline gives CDR1 SGHRS, CDR2 YFSETQ. The DNA of the CDR3 is TGCGCCAGCAGCCCCCTAGGGCAGGGGGCCATGAACACTGAAGCTTTCTTT. Translation gives CASSPLGQGAMNTEAFF.

The CDR3, as DNA: TGTGCCAGCAGTGAAAACAGGGGGGCGGTAAGCATTCAGTACTTC. Translating it yields CASSENRGAVSIQYF. The chain has TRBV2 and TRBJ2-4; 8 nucleotides line up with TRBD1. Per the germline V gene, CDR1 is SNHLY and CDR2 is FYNNEI. The J segment lost 9 bases and the V segment lost 2 bases, leaving 9 bases of the junction unmatched. This CDR3 is built from 15 residues. Using reference TRBV2 and TRBJ2-4 for the parts outside the CDR3, the full variable domain is EPEVTQTPSHQVTQMGQEVILRCVPISNHLYFYWYRQILGQKVEFLVSFYNNEISEKSEIFDDQFSVERPDGSNFTLKIRSTKLEDSAMYFCASSENRGAVSIQYFGAGTRLSVL.

This clone was observed a few times. V and J are TRBV4-3 and TRBJ1-1, with D possibly TRBD1 on 6 matching bases. Germline V gene data show CDR1 as LGHNA and CDR2 as YSLEER. The CDR3 is made up of 14 amino acids. Trimming stripped 4 bases from V and 1 base from J, with 10 bases between. CDR3 coding DNA: TGCGCCAGCAGCCCGCAGGGGCCGAACACTGAAGCTTTCTTT. It translates to CASSPQGPNTEAFF.

The gene calls are TRBV19 and TRBJ2-4; D perhaps matches TRBD1 (6 bases). The CDR3 is 12 residues long. With 9 bases removed from V and 6 bases from J, the gap between germline ends came to 12 bases. CDR1 and CDR2 (germline): LNHDA, SQIVND (reference sequence). The CDR3 is CASHDRTNIQYF. For the CDR3, the DNA is TGTGCCAGCCATGACAGGACAAACATTCAGTACTTC.

This clone was recorded once. The rearrangement links TRBV27 to TRBJ2-7; D not certain. Germline loops: CDR1 MNHEY, CDR2 SMNVEV (reference sequence). The CDR3 runs 11 residues. Trimming cost V 8 bases and J 3 bases, with 8 bases left between them. CDR3 in amino acids: CASHNGYEQYF. CDR3 nucleotides: TGTGCCAGCCATAACGGCTACGAGCAGTACTTC.

The V gene is TRBV6-5, the J gene TRBJ1-6; maybe TRBD1 (5 bases). This CDR3 region has 14 residues. From germline, CDR1 is MNHEY and CDR2 SVGAGI. The ends were cut back, 8 bases at V and 6 bases at J, with 14 bases in the middle. The CDR3 region is CASSRDRSNSPLHF. The CDR3 nucleotides are TGTGCCAGCTCCAGGGATCGTTCTAATTCACCCCTCCACTTT.

The chain couples TRBV9 to TRBJ1-2; 10 bases fit TRBD1. V gave up 3 bases and J gave up 2 bases; unmatched junction bases: 1. Germline CDR1 and CDR2: SGDLS and YYNGEE. The CDR3 contains 14 residues. The CDR3 DNA reads as TGTGCCAGCAGCGAGGGACAGGGGAACTATGGCTACACCTTC. It translates to CASSEGQGNYGYTF.

This clone was seen a handful of times. The chain joins TRBV19 to TRBJ1-5, with D perhaps TRBD1 (5 bases). The CDR3 totals 14 residues. From germline, CDR1 is LNHDA and CDR2 SQIVND (reference sequence). Trimming took off 7 bases at V and 9 bases at J, with 19 bases between the two ends. The chain's CDR3 is CASTPRTLRGPQHF. As DNA, the CDR3 is TGTGCCAGTACCCCCAGGACCTTAAGGGGGCCCCAGCATTTT. The variable domain in full, with the rest retrieved from reference TRBV19 and TRBJ1-5, is DGGITQSPKYLFRKEGQNVTLSCEQNLNHDAMYWYRQDPGQGLRLIYYSQIVNDFQKGDIAEGYSVSREKKESFPLTVTSAQKNPTAFYLCASTPRTLRGPQHFGDGTRLSIL.

A few counts support this clone. The chain links TRBV7-3 to TRBJ1-2; 10 nucleotides align to TRBD1. Germline V gene data show CDR1 as SGHTA and CDR2 as FQGTGA. CDR3 length: 15 amino acids. After removal of 0 bases from V and 4 bases from J, the junction contained 2 bases not matched to a gene. This CDR3 reads CASSLTGQGTYGYTF. In DNA form, the CDR3 reads TGTGCCAGCAGCTTAACGGGACAGGGGACCTATGGCTACACCTTC.